This T cell receptor beta chain is from a study of regulatory T cells in long-lasting Graves disease. The study, taken as a whole, reports: Persistent disease showed a preference for TRBV28, TRBJ1-2 and TRBJ2-5. Accuracy was perhaps lowered by the small sample size. Between persistent patients, roughly 2,600 public clonotypes were shared, exceeding the roughly 1,000 shared between new patients.

Assembly of TCR beta libraries relied on iRepertoire HTBI primers together with Arm-PCR of CDR3 regions. TCRdb recomputed calls from the multiplex PCR reads with MiXCR, one row per CDR3 protein. The sample records hundreds of thousands of distinct CDR3 sequences, 15% to 20% being singletons. Time point of the sample: persistent/refractory GD, antithyroid drugs over 5 years with positive TRAb. The authors made the TCR library using RNA they extracted from PBMCs. This clonotype showed up many times. Its antigen is unidentified. CDR3 size: 12 residues. J was trimmed by 1 base and V by 6 bases; bases with no gene match: 3. Per germline, CDR1 DFQATT and CDR2 SNEGSKA (reference sequence).

This clonotype originated in a female donor with Graves disease. V usage is TRBV20-1 and J usage is TRBJ2-7, with 7 bases that match TRBD2. The sequencing used peripheral blood mononuclear cells (PBMCs), collected when the disease was refractory, from a patient treated with antithyroid drugs. The CDR3 loop is CSAQRDSYEQYF. The CDR3 DNA reads TGCAGTGCCCAGCGGGATTCCTACGAGCAGTACTTC.